These 22 T cell receptor beta chains share one sample of origin, sequenced in a study of blood T cell repertoires in COVID-19. Only in-frame clones appear in the TCRdb table, and some are missing; sequencing was by immunoSEQ multiplex PCR. Among fewer than 200,000 clones listed, roughly 85% were seen once. The specimen was PBMCs or T cells enriched from blood (not recorded which). These receptors came from a man in his 60s who had recovered from COVID-19.

The CDR3 DNA reads as TGTGCCAGCAGCAGACAGGGGCCTTTTGAAAAACTGTTTTTT. Its translation is CASSRQGPFEKLFF. The chain joins TRBV21-1 to TRBJ1-4; the D call of TRBD1 is as the table states it, not checked on the DNA. TRBV21-1 is described as a pseudogene. CDR3 length: 14 amino acids.

V is TRBV6-2 or TRBV6-3 and J is TRBJ2-2, with no clear D. The CDR3 runs 12 residues. Germline CDR1 and CDR2: MNHEY and SVGEGT. Trimming removed 5 bases at V and 3 bases at J, with 4 bases between. CDR3 sequence reads: CASSRDTGELFF. The DNA for the CDR3 is TGTGCCAGCAGTCGGGACACCGGGGAGCTGTTTTTT.

The chain recombines TRBV29-1 with TRBJ1-4; D possibly corresponds to TRBD1 (6 bases). In germline, CDR1 is SQVTM, CDR2 ANQGSEA. This CDR3 comprises 14 residues. V was clipped by 5 bases and J by 8 bases, with 18 bases between them. CDR3 in amino acids: CSVRGAGADEKLFF. The CDR3 DNA reads TGCAGCGTTCGAGGGGCGGGGGCGGACGAAAAACTGTTTTTT.

This chain uses TRBV15 with TRBJ2-3; 10 bases fit TRBD1. Per the germline V gene, CDR1 is LNHNV and CDR2 is YYDKDF (reference sequence). The CDR3 contains 17 residues. V was clipped by 3 bases and J by 3 bases; unmatched bases: 9. The CDR3 loop reads CATSRGRTGGRTDTQYF. CDR3 nucleotides: TGTGCCACCAGCAGGGGACGGACAGGGGGGAGGACAGATACGCAGTATTTT.

This chain links TRBV7-2 with TRBJ2-1; the match to TRBD2 covers 11 bases. Per germline, CDR1 SGHTA and CDR2 FQGNSA. J lost 7 bases, V lost 0 bases, and 2 bases had no gene match. The CDR3 runs to 15 residues. The CDR3 reads CASSLALAGVNEQFF. CDR3 sequence (DNA): TGTGCCAGCAGCTTAGCACTAGCGGGGGTGAATGAGCAGTTCTTC.

The V call is TRBV10-3, the J call TRBJ1-6, with 8 bases matching TRBD1. V gave up 6 bases and J gave up 14 bases; unmatched junction bases: 12. CDR3 size: 14 residues. The germline V gene has CDR1 ENHRY and CDR2 SYGVKD. This CDR3 is CAISPGTGIFTLHF. The CDR3 DNA sequence: TGTGCCATCAGCCCCGGGACAGGTATATTCACCCTCCACTTT.

A word on this clone: A junction boundary mismatches the germline segment, possibly from a read error. The DNA for the CDR3 is TGTGCCAGCATGGGGGCAGGGGGCTTTTTCGAGCAGTATTTC. This gives the protein CASMGAGGFFEQYF. This chain joins TRBV25-1 and TRBJ2-7; 8 bases are a match to TRBD1. Germline lookup yields CDR1 MGHDK and CDR2 SYGVNS. This CDR3 comprises 14 residues.

This clone was found a few times. CDR3 nucleotide sequence: TGTGCCAGTATCCTTGACGGGACAGGTCCCTACGAGCAGTACTTC. Protein: CASILDGTGPYEQYF. The rearrangement uses TRBV6-6 and TRBJ2-7, with TRBD1 matching over 8 bases. The V gene's germline CDR1 is MNHNY and CDR2 SVGAGI (reference sequence). The junction had 12 bases not matched to a gene; V was cut back by 9 bases and J by 2 bases. CDR3 size: 15 residues.

The chain joins TRBV5-1 to TRBJ2-3; 8 bases fit TRBD1. The junction had 7 bases not matched to a gene; V was cut back by 2 bases and J by 2 bases. The CDR3 has 16 amino acids. The germline CDR1 and CDR2 sequences are SGHRS and YFSETQ. CDR3 sequence (DNA): TGCGCCAGCAGCTTAGCGGACAGGGCGGACACAGATACGCAGTATTTT. Protein product: CASSLADRADTDTQYF.

V gene TRBV28 combines with J gene TRBJ2-1, with D tentatively TRBD2 (5 bases). The CDR3 has 15 amino acids. Germline assignment: CDR1 MDHEN and CDR2 SYDVKM. V dropped 2 bases and J dropped 0 bases, with 8 bases sitting between them. The CDR3 loop is CASSLPGSSYNEQFF. The CDR3 nucleotides read TGTGCCAGCAGTTTACCGGGGAGCTCCTACAATGAGCAGTTCTTC.

V and J are TRBV29-1 and TRBJ2-5, with D perhaps TRBD1 (5 bases). CDR1 and CDR2 from the germline V gene are SQVTM and ANQGSEA. Between the trimmed V and J ends, which lost 3 bases and 4 bases, there was a span of 15 bases. The CDR3 sequence is 14 residues long. Written as DNA, the CDR3 is TGCAGCGTTGATGGCGCTAGGGGCGGAGAGACCCAGTACTTC. It translates to CSVDGARGGETQYF.

V gene TRBV11-2 combines with J gene TRBJ2-7; TRBD1 aligns across 8 bases. CDR1 and CDR2 from the germline V gene are SGHAT and FQNNGV. The CDR3 length is 15 residues. The trim removed 5 bases at V and 2 bases at J, leaving 8 bases unmatched. The CDR3 reads CASSTQGATTYEQYF. The CDR3 nucleotides are TGTGCCAGCAGCACCCAGGGGGCGACCACCTACGAGCAGTACTTC.

The chain couples TRBV18 to TRBJ2-7; 11 bases match TRBD1. CDR1 is KGHSH, CDR2 LQKENI, per germline. J lost 2 bases, V lost 6 bases, and 0 bases had no gene match. The CDR3 is 13 amino acids. CDR3 in amino acids: CASSGQGAYEQYF. Here the CDR3 DNA reads TGTGCCAGCTCGGGACAGGGGGCCTACGAGCAGTACTTC.

The chain has TRBV19 and TRBJ1-6, with 9 bases lining up with TRBD1. Germline V lookup: CDR1 LNHDA, CDR2 SQIVND (reference sequence). This CDR3 is 15 amino acids long. V gave up 4 bases and J gave up 4 bases; unmatched junction bases: 2. Here the CDR3 DNA reads TGTGCCAGTAGTAACAGGGGGCTGTATAATTCACCCCTCCACTTT. Translated, it gives CASSNRGLYNSPLHF. Full variable domain (missing parts from reference TRBV19 and TRBJ1-6): DGGITQSPKYLFRKEGQNVTLSCEQNLNHDAMYWYRQDPGQGLRLIYYSQIVNDFQKGDIAEGYSVSREKKESFPLTVTSAQKNPTAFYLCASSNRGLYNSPLHFGNGTRLTVT.

The CDR3 loop reads CASDILTGSQPQHF. Written as DNA, the CDR3 is TGTGCCAGCGATATATTGACAGGTAGTCAGCCCCAGCATTTT. The gene calls are TRBV28 and TRBJ1-5, with D possibly matching TRBD1 (6 bases). This CDR3 comprises 14 residues. The germline CDR1 and CDR2 sequences are MDHEN and SYDVKM. Trimming cost V 8 bases and J 6 bases, with 17 bases left between them. Together with reference TRBV28 and TRBJ1-5, the CDR3 gives the full variable domain: DVKVTQSSRYLVKRTGEKVFLECVQDMDHENMFWYRQDPGLGLRLIYFSYDVKMKEKGDIPEGYSVSREKKERFSLILESASTNQTSMYLCASDILTGSQPQHFGDGTRLSIL.

V usage is TRBV5-1 and J usage is TRBJ1-1, with 8 bases lining up with TRBD1. Germline trimming cut 3 bases from V and 1 base from J; bases unmatched to any gene: 2. Germline V gene lookup returns CDR1 SGHRS and CDR2 YFSETQ. The CDR3 consists of 14 residues. The CDR3 DNA follows: TGCGCCAGCAGCTACGGGACAGGGAACACTGAAGCTTTCTTT. Translation: CASSYGTGNTEAFF.

V and J are TRBV7-2 and TRBJ2-7; TRBD2 aligns across 12 bases. V gave up 3 bases and J gave up 2 bases; unmatched junction bases: 2. Germline CDR1 SGHTA, CDR2 FQGNSA. The CDR3 spans 15 residues. As DNA, the CDR3 is TGTGCCAGCAGCTTGTGGACTAGCGGGGCCTACGAGCAGTACTTC. Residues: CASSLWTSGAYEQYF.

The gene calls are TRBV7-9 and TRBJ2-3; D remains ambiguous. The CDR3 length is 12 residues. The germline V and J ends were trimmed by 4 bases and 2 bases, with 4 bases remaining between them. CDR1 and CDR2 from the germline V gene are SEHNR and FQNEAQ (reference sequence). CDR3 bases: TGTGCCAGCAGCTCTATCACAGATACGCAGTATTTT. Amino acid sequence: CASSSITDTQYF.

The gene calls are TRBV7-9 and TRBJ2-1; weak D call: TRBD1 (6 bases). Germline CDR1 is SEHNR and CDR2 is FQNEAQ (reference sequence). V was pared by 2 bases and J by 5 bases, with 13 bases between. This CDR3 comprises 15 residues. CDR3 coding DNA: TGTGCCAGCAGCTTAAGCGACAGGACAAACAATGAGCAGTTCTTC. It specifies CASSLSDRTNNEQFF.

This sequence joins TRBV28 and TRBJ1-3, with TRBD1 as a possible D gene (5 bases). With 4 bases removed from V and 0 bases from J, the gap between germline ends came to 16 bases. Germline loops: CDR1 MDHEN, CDR2 SYDVKM. The CDR3 is 17 residues long. As DNA, the CDR3 is TGTGCCAGCAGTTACCAGACGGGGGGAATCTCTGGAAACACCATATATTTT. Translated: CASSYQTGGISGNTIYF.

The chain links TRBV5-5 to TRBJ2-5, with TRBD1 matching over 9 bases. V was clipped by 4 bases and J by 1 base; unmatched bases: 14. CDR3 length: 18 residues. Germline values: CDR1 SGHKS, CDR2 YYEKEE (reference sequence). The CDR3 region has the DNA TGTGCCAGCAGCCGTACCTTCCGGGACAGGGTCCTCCAAGAGACCCAGTACTTC. It encodes CASSRTFRDRVLQETQYF.

The chain carries TRBV7-8 and TRBJ2-7; tentatively, D is TRBD2 (6 bases). Trimming cost V 4 bases and J 4 bases, with 17 bases left between them. Germline assignment: CDR1 SGHVS and CDR2 FQNEAQ. CDR3 length: 15 amino acids. As DNA, the CDR3 is TGTGCCAGCAGCTCCCTGGAGGGCAGGGAGTACGAGCAGTACTTC. Translating gives CASSSLEGREYEQYF.